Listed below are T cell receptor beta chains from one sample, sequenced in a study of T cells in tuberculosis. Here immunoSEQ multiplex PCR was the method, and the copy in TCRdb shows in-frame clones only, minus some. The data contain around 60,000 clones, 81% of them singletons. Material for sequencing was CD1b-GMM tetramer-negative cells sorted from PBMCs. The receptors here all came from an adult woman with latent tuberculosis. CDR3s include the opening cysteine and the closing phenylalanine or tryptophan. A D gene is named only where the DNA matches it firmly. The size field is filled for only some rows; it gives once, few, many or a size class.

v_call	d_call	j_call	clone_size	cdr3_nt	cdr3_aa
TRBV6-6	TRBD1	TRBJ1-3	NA	TGTGCCAGCAGAGGTACAGGGGGCGAAGGAAACACCATATATTTT	CASRGTGGEGNTIYF
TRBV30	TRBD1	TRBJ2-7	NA	TGTGCCTGGAGTTCCCACGGACAGGACTCCTACGAGCAGTACTTC	CAWSSHGQDSYEQYF
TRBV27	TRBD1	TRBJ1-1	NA	TGTGCCAGCAGTTGGACAGGGCCCATGAACACTGAAGCTTTCTTT	CASSWTGPMNTEAFF
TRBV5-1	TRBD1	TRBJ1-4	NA	TGCGCCAGCAGCTTCGGGACAGGGTTTGAAAAACTGTTTTTT	CASSFGTGFEKLFF
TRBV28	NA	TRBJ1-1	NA	TGTGCCAGTTTTCACAGGAACACTGAAGCTTTCTTT	CASFHRNTEAFF
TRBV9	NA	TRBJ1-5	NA	TGTGCCAGCAGCGTAGAAGGGGGTCAGCCCCAGCATTTT	CASSVEGGQPQHF
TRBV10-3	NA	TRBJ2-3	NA	TGTGCCATCAGTGACAGGACTAGCACAGATACGCAGTATTTT	CAISDRTSTDTQYF
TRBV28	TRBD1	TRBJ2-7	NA	TGTGCCAGCAGTTTAAGCGGTGGGGGACAGTCCTACGAGCAGTACTTC	CASSLSGGGQSYEQYF
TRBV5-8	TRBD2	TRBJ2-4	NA	TGTGCCAGCAGCCGGCAACTAGCGGGAGTCAAAAACATTCAGTACTTC	CASSRQLAGVKNIQYF
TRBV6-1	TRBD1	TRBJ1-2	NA	TGTGCCAGCAGTTGGCCGGGACAGGGTAACTATGGCTACACCTTC	CASSWPGQGNYGYTF
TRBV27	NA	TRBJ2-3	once	TGTGCCAGCAGTTTAGGGAGAAAGACAGATACGCAGTATTTT	CASSLGRKTDTQYF
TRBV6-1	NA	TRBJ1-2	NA	TGTGCCAGCAGTGAAGGGGGGAGGGGCTATGGCTACACCTTC	CASSEGGRGYGYTF
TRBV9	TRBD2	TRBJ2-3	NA	TGTGCCAGCAGCGCGAGCGGGAAGGCAGATACGCAGTATTTT	CASSASGKADTQYF
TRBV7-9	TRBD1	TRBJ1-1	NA	TGTGCCAGCAGCCCAAGACAGGGGTCGGTGAACACTGAAGCTTTCTTT	CASSPRQGSVNTEAFF
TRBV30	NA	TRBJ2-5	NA	TGTGCCTGGAGTGTACTAGGAGAGACCCAGTACTTC	CAWSVLGETQYF
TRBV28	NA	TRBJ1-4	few	TGTGCCAGCAGTTTGGCTGGGCTAAATGAAAAACTGTTTTTT	CASSLAGLNEKLFF
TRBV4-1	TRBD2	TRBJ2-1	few	TGCGCCAGCAGCCAAGCTAGCGGGAGCTCCTACAATGAGCAGTTCTTC	CASSQASGSSYNEQFF
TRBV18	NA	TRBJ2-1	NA	TGTGCCAGCTCACCAGGGGAGGCTGGGAGGAATGAGCAGTTCTTC	CASSPGEAGRNEQFF
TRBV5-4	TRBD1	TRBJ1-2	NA	TGTGCCAGCAGCTTCCATGGACAGGAATATGGCTACACCTTC	CASSFHGQEYGYTF
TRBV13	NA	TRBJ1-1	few	TGTGCCAGCAGCGTTACCGGCGCTAGTGAAGCTTTCTTT	CASSVTGASEAFF
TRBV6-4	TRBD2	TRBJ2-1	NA	TGTGCCAGCAGTAGCGGGACTAGCGGTTACAATGAGCAGTTCTTC	CASSSGTSGYNEQFF
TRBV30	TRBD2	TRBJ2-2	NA	TGTGCCTGGAGTGTAAAGCGGGGGAACACCGGGGAGCTGTTTTTT	CAWSVKRGNTGELFF
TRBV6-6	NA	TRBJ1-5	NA	TGTGCCAGCAGCCCCCGGGGCAATCAGCCCCAGCATTTT	CASSPRGNQPQHF
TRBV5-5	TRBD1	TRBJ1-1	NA	TGTGCCAGCAGCACCAGGGGGGACACTGAAGCTTTCTTT	CASSTRGDTEAFF
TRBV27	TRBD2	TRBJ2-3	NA	TGTGCCAGCAGTCCTCGGACTAGCGGGATCCCAGATACGCAGTATTTT	CASSPRTSGIPDTQYF
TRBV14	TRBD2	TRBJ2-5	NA	TGTGCCAGCAGCCAAAGACACCCCGGGACTAGAGGAGAGACCCAGTACTTC	CASSQRHPGTRGETQYF
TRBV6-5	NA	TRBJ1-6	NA	TGTGCCAGCAGTTCCACAGGGAGGGGATCACCCCTCCACTTT	CASSSTGRGSPLHF
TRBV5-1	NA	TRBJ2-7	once	TGCGCCAGCAGCTTGACCTCTCGCGGGGGCCCCGGGATGGAGTACTTC	CASSLTSRGGPGMEYF
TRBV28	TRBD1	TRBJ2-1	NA	TGTGCCAGCAGTCAAACAGGGGGGCGAAGCAATGAGCAGTTCTTC	CASSQTGGRSNEQFF
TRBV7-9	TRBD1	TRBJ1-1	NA	TGTGCCAGCAGCTGGGACAGGGTTGAAGCTTTCTTT	CASSWDRVEAFF
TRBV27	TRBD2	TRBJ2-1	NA	TGTGCCAGCAGTCCCCAGCGGGGGGCCTCCTACAATGAGCAGTTCTTC	CASSPQRGASYNEQFF
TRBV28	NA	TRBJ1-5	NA	TGTGCCAGCAGTGACCAGGGGTATGGCAATCAGCCCCAGCATTTT	CASSDQGYGNQPQHF
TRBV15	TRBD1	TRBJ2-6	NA	TGTGCCACGCGACCGGGACAGGGACGTGCTGGGGCCAACGTCCTGACTTTC	CATRPGQGRAGANVLTF
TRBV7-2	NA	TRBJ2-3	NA	TGTGCCAGCGCCCTGGGAGCGACAGATACGCAGTATTTT	CASALGATDTQYF
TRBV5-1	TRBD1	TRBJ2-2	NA	TGCGCCAGCAGCGAGGGACAGGGGGCGATAACCGGGGAGCTGTTTTTT	CASSEGQGAITGELFF
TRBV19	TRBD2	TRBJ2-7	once	TGTGCCAGTAGTATTACCGGGGGGGCGGAGTACGAGCAGTACTTC	CASSITGGAEYEQYF
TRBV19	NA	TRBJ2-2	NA	TGTGCCAGTAGTATGATCAGGGGCGCTGGCCCCGGGGAGCTGTTTTTT	CASSMIRGAGPGELFF
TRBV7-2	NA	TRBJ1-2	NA	TGTGCCAGCAGCTTAGGGAGCAGAGGCTATGGCTACACCTTC	CASSLGSRGYGYTF
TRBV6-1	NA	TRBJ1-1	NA	TGTGCCAGCAGTGACTTTAGCCGGGGTTCGGTGAACACTGAAGCTTTCTTT	CASSDFSRGSVNTEAFF
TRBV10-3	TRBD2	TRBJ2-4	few	TGTGCCATCAGTGGGGGGACTAGCATGGACATTCAGTACTTC	CAISGGTSMDIQYF
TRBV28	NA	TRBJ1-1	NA	TGTGCCAGCAGTTTAGCCCCCGGGGCGGGGGACACTGAAGCTTTCTTT	CASSLAPGAGDTEAFF
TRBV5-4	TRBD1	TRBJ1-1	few	TGTGCCAGCAGGGTCCAGGGGGCAGCGAACACTGAAGCTTTCTTT	CASRVQGAANTEAFF
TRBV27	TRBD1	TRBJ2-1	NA	TGTGCCATCGTCAACCGGGACAGGGCCTACAATGAGCAGTTCTTC	CAIVNRDRAYNEQFF
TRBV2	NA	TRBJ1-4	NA	TGTGCCAGCAGTGAAGCGCCGAGAGAAAAACTGTTTTTT	CASSEAPREKLFF
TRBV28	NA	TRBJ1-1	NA	TGTGCCAGCAGTTTACCCCGGACAGAAGCTTTCTTT	CASSLPRTEAFF
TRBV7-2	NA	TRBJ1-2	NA	TGTGCCAGCAGCTTGGGAGGGGCCAATGGCTACACCTTC	CASSLGGANGYTF
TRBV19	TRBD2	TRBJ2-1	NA	TGTGCCAGTAGCCCCGGGACTAGCGGGGGGGCTTTCGCTGAGCAGTTCTTC	CASSPGTSGGAFAEQFF
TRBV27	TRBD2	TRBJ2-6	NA	TGTGCCAGCAGTGTTCCCTGGGGGGGCGTCCTGACTTTC	CASSVPWGGVLTF
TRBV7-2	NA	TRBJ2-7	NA	TGTGCCAGCAGTTCCTGGGGGGGCGACTACGAGCAGTACTTC	CASSSWGGDYEQYF
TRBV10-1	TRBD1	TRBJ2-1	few	TGCGCCAGCAGGGGACAGCCTTACAATGAGCAGTTCTTC	CASRGQPYNEQFF
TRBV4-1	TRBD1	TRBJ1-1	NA	TGCGCCAGCAGCCCTTGGACAGGGTGGAGTGAAGCTTTCTTT	CASSPWTGWSEAFF
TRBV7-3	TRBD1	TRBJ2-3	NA	TGTGCCAGCAGCCCGACAGGGGTTAACACAGATACGCAGTATTTT	CASSPTGVNTDTQYF